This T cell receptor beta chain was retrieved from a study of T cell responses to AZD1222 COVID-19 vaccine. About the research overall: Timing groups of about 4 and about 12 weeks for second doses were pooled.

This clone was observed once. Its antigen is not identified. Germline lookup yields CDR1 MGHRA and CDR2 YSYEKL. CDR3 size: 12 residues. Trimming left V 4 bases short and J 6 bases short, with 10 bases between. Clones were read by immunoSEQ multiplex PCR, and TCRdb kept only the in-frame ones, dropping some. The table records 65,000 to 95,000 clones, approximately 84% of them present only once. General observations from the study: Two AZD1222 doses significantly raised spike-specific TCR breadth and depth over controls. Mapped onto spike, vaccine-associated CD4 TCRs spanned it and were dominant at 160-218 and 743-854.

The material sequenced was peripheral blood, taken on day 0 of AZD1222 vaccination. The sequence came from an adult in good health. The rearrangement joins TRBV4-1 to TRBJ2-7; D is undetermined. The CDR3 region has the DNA TGCGCCAGCAGCCTGTGGGGTGGCGAGCAGTACTTC. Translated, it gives CASSLWGGEQYF.